This passage covers 21 T cell receptor beta chains from one sample sequenced in a study of vaccination and CD4 T cells after COVID-19. Cultured CD4+ T cell DNA was sequenced using the Oncomine TCR Beta short-read assay. Using its own MiXCR run on the PCR reads, TCRdb lists one record per CDR3 protein. The sample records nearly 15,000 distinct CDR3 sequences, 48% being singletons. Treatment meaning: approximately nine-day PBMC culture with coronavirus spike peptide pools or control peptides (ViraFEST assay). These TCRs' antigens remain unknown. Sequencing was carried out using CD4+ T cells from blood, cultured in vitro. The receptors derive from a human donor who had recovered from COVID-19.

V is TRBV12-3 or TRBV12-4 and J is TRBJ1-6, with D tentatively TRBD1 (6 bases). The CDR3 has 13 residues. V was pared by 6 bases and J by 10 bases, with 13 bases between. The CDR3 DNA reads TGTGCCAGCAGAACACAGGGTCGGTCACCCCTCCACTTT. Translation gives CASRTQGRSPLHF.

On this clonotype: Germline is not matched at one junction end, which may reflect a read error. The rearrangement joins TRBV6-2 or TRBV6-3 to TRBJ2-5, with D maybe TRBD1 (5 bases). The germline V gene has CDR1 MNHEY and CDR2 SVGEGT. This CDR3 spans 18 amino acids. The CDR3 region has the DNA TGTGCCAGCAGTTACTCGTATTCGCCAGGGCCAATACAAGAGACCCAGTATTTC. Translated: CASSYSYSPGPIQETQYF.

V and J are TRBV19 and TRBJ1-5; 10 bases match TRBD1. The germline V gene encodes CDR1 LNHDA and CDR2 SQIVND (reference sequence). CDR3 size: 15 residues. J gave up 3 bases and V 6 bases, and 5 bases lay outside the gene matches. In DNA, the CDR3 is TGTGCCAGTAGAGAAGGGACAGGGGCCAATCAGCCCCAGCATTTT. This codes for CASREGTGANQPQHF.

This clonotype was detected only a few times. The gene calls are TRBV20-1 and TRBJ2-1; 10 bases are shared with TRBD2. V lost 1 base to trimming and J lost 2 bases; unmatched junction nucleotides: 5. Germline-derived CDR1 and CDR2 are DFQATT and SNEGSKA (reference sequence). The CDR3 is 16 residues long. The CDR3 reads CSARVDTSGAYNEQFF. The DNA for the CDR3 is TGCAGTGCTAGAGTCGACACTAGCGGGGCCTACAATGAGCAGTTCTTC.

The chain recombines TRBV20-1 with TRBJ2-4; the D gene is possibly TRBD1 (5 bases). With 6 bases removed from V and 0 bases from J, the gap between germline ends came to 18 bases. Germline V gives CDR1 DFQATT, CDR2 SNEGSKA (reference sequence). The CDR3 spans 16 residues. The CDR3 loop reads CSAPQASRGAKNIQYF. The CDR3 bases are TGCAGTGCCCCACAGGCCTCCCGAGGAGCCAAAAACATTCAGTACTTC.

The chain couples TRBV28 to TRBJ2-3; no clear D. The CDR3 covers 14 residues. Germline CDR1 MDHEN, CDR2 SYDVKM. The V end lost 4 bases, the J end lost 8 bases, and 16 bases lay between the germline ends. CDR3 in amino acids: CASSSPVVHRTQYF. The CDR3 nucleotides read TGTGCCAGCAGTTCCCCCGTGGTCCACCGTACGCAGTATTTT.

In DNA form, the CDR3 reads TGTGCCAGCAGTCTCTTAGGACAGGGATCAGGTAGCACTGAAGCTTTCTTT. Residues: CASSLLGQGSGSTEAFF. This sequence joins TRBV27 and TRBJ1-1; TRBD1 agrees at 8 bases. The V and J ends lost 5 bases and 4 bases, in that order; junction bases with no gene match: 15. CDR3 size: 17 residues. Germline V CDR1 and CDR2: MNHEY, SMNVEV (reference sequence).

This clonotype appeared a few times. The gene calls are TRBV20-1 and TRBJ1-5, with 8 nucleotides matching TRBD1. V was clipped by 0 bases and J by 4 bases; unmatched bases: 11. CDR3 length equals 17 residues. Germline V gene sequence: CDR1 DFQATT, CDR2 SNEGSKA (reference sequence). Here the CDR3 reads CSARDLKGQGSNQPQHF. CDR3 DNA: TGCAGTGCTAGAGATTTAAAAGGACAGGGAAGTAATCAGCCCCAGCATTTT.

This chain uses TRBV10-3 with TRBJ1-6; 7 bases fit TRBD1. This CDR3 comprises 13 residues. CDR1 ENHRY and CDR2 SYGVKD come from the germline V gene. Trimming cost V 11 bases and J 7 bases; bases outside gene matches: 8. The CDR3: CAAAQGGNSPLHF. The DNA of the CDR3 is TGTGCCGCCGCGCAGGGGGGAAATTCACCCCTCCACTTT.

The chain links TRBV10-2 to TRBJ2-3, with 8 positions matching TRBD2. There are 17 residues in the CDR3. Germline-derived CDR1 and CDR2 are WSHSY and SAAADI. V was clipped by 11 bases and J by 6 bases; unmatched bases: 22. CDR3 sequence reads: CACSSTGWAGGRDTQYF. DNA for the CDR3: TGCGCCTGCTCGAGCACGGGTTGGGCGGGGGGACGGGATACGCAGTATTTT.

The chain has TRBV19 and TRBJ1-1; tentative D call: TRBD1 (5 bases). The V end was cut by 5 bases, the J end by 1 base, with 14 bases between. Germline V gene sequence: CDR1 LNHDA, CDR2 SQIVND (reference sequence). This CDR3 is built from 15 residues. The CDR3 bases are TGTGCCAGTAGTGATGGTAACAGGCAGAACACTGAAGCTTTCTTT. This sequence encodes CASSDGNRQNTEAFF.

A few counts support this clonotype. This chain links TRBV7-2 with TRBJ2-1, with 9 bases lining up with TRBD2. The V gene end was trimmed by 5 bases and the J gene end by 4 bases; junction bases not matched to a gene: 6. Germline-derived CDR1 and CDR2 are SGHTA and FQGNSA. The CDR3 is made up of 15 amino acids. The CDR3 region is CASSLTSGRYNEQFF. Here the CDR3 DNA reads TGTGCCAGCAGCCTCACTAGCGGGCGATACAATGAGCAGTTCTTC.

The chain couples TRBV7-2 to TRBJ1-1, with 7 bases lining up with TRBD1. CDR3 length equals 16 residues. CDR1 SGHTA and CDR2 FQGNSA come from the germline V gene. V shed 2 bases, J shed 1 base, and the junction held 7 bases outside the gene matches. The chain's CDR3 is CASSLPTGRKNTEAFF. The DNA for the CDR3 is TGTGCCAGCAGCTTACCGACAGGGCGTAAGAACACTGAAGCTTTCTTT.

The rearrangement uses TRBV30 and TRBJ1-2; tentative D call: TRBD1 (5 bases). The V gene's germline CDR1 is GTSNPN and CDR2 SVGIG (reference sequence). The CDR3 length is 13 residues. The V end lost 5 bases, the J end lost 6 bases, and 16 bases lay between the germline ends. CDR3 DNA sequence: TGTGCCTGGCGAAAATCAGGGACCGATGGCTACACCTTC. Residues: CAWRKSGTDGYTF.

V is TRBV12-3 or TRBV12-4 and J is TRBJ2-7; D possibly uses TRBD1 or TRBD2 (5 bases each). The CDR3 sequence is 13 residues long. V was cut by 1 base and J by 2 bases, with 6 bases left in between. The CDR3, as DNA: TGTGCCAGCAGTTTAGGGGGGACCTACGAGCAGTACTTC. This sequence encodes CASSLGGTYEQYF.

There are a few counts of this clonotype. The V and J genes are TRBV7-8 and TRBJ1-6; D unclear. Germline lookup yields CDR1 SGHVS and CDR2 FQNEAQ. The CDR3 runs to 15 residues. Trimming took off 0 bases at V and 5 bases at J, with 8 bases between the two ends. The CDR3, as DNA: TGTGCCAGCAGCTTAGCGGGGTACGATAATTCACCCCTCCACTTT. It codes for CASSLAGYDNSPLHF.

A few counts support this clonotype. This chain's CDR3 is CASSVRRQGGYSNQPQHF. The CDR3 nucleotides read TGTGCCAGCAGTGTGCGACGACAGGGGGGATATAGCAATCAGCCCCAGCATTTT. The gene calls are TRBV6-1 and TRBJ1-5; TRBD1 matches 9 bases. Per germline, CDR1 MNHNS and CDR2 SASEGT. J was trimmed by 0 bases and V by 4 bases; bases with no gene match: 10. The CDR3 has 18 residues.

The chain uses TRBV6-5 and TRBJ2-1; D is tentatively TRBD1 or TRBD2 (6 bases each). The CDR3 consists of 20 residues. Deletions cut 2 bases from V and 5 bases from J, with 28 bases between. Germline-derived CDR1 and CDR2 are MNHEY and SVGAGI. The CDR3 is CASSYRPRQEGLHDNNEQFF. The CDR3 nucleotides are TGTGCCAGCAGTTACAGACCCAGACAGGAGGGGCTACACGACAACAATGAGCAGTTCTTC.

This clonotype has only a few counts. J is TRBJ2-7 and V is TRBV15; no clear D gene. CDR1 and CDR2 (germline): LNHNV, YYDKDF (reference sequence). The CDR3 extends over 15 amino acids. With 2 bases removed from V and 2 bases from J, the gap between germline ends came to 13 bases. The CDR3, as DNA: TGTGCCACCAGCAGAACGGTACCCCGGACCTACGAGCAGTACTTC. Encoded protein: CATSRTVPRTYEQYF.

The V and J genes are TRBV6-1 and TRBJ2-1, with 9 positions matching TRBD2. CDR3 size: 15 residues. Germline CDR1 reads MNHNS; CDR2 reads SASEGT. Germline trimming cut 7 bases from V and 6 bases from J; bases unmatched to any gene: 10. CDR3 DNA sequence: TGTGCCAGCATTGGGGTTGGGACTAGCACCAATGAGCAGTTCTTC. It translates to CASIGVGTSTNEQFF.

This rearrangement joins TRBV6-2 or TRBV6-3 to TRBJ2-3, with D perhaps TRBD1 (6 bases). From germline, CDR1 is MNHEY and CDR2 SVGEGT. The length of the CDR3 is 14 residues. Trimming shortened V by 2 bases and J by 2 bases, and 8 bases separated the two germline ends. The DNA for the CDR3 is TGTGCCAGCAGTTACGGACAGCCCACAGATACGCAGTATTTT. Translating gives CASSYGQPTDTQYF.